The clone carrying this T cell receptor beta chain was seen a single time. Its antigen remains unidentified. Method: immunoSEQ multiplex PCR; TCRdb's copy keeps in-frame clones and lacks some. The table has over 250,000 clones, about 85% seen once. The data were obtained in a study of cytomegalovirus exposure and HLA in healthy donors. Whole-study findings and limits: First-cohort TCR clusters were later found to tend to co-occur in the approximately 120 validation repertoires.

The CDR3 contains 15 residues. The ends lost 5 bases at V and 7 bases at J; junction bases unmatched: 9. The germline CDR1 and CDR2 sequences are LGHNA and YNFKEQ. It was the roughly 130-subject validation cohort, separate from the roughly 700-subject first cohort, to which the donors belonged. This chain links TRBV4-2 with TRBJ2-2; 8 bases fit TRBD2. Specimen: PBMCs. The sequence was obtained from a woman aged 30 to 39 in good health and CMV-seropositive. The CDR3 bases are TGTGCCAGCAGCGCCCTCGGGGGGGAGCACGGGGAGCTGTTTTTT. This codes for CASSALGGEHGELFF.